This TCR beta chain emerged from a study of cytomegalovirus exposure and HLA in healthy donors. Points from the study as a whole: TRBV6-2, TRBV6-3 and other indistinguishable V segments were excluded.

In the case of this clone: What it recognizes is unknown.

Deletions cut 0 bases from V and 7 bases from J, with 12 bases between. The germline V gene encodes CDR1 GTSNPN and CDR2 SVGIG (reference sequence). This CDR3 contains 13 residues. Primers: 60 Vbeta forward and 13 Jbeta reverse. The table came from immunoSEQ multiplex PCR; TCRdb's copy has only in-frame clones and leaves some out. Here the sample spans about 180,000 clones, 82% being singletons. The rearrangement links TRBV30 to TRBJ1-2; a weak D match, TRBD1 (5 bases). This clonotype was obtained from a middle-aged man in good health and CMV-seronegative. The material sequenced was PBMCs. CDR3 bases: TGTGCCTGGAGTGTAGGCGGGGGGAGTGGCTACACCTTC. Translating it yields CAWSVGGGSGYTF. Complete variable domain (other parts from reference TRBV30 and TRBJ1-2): SQTIHQWPATLVQPVGSPLSLECTVEGTSNPNLYWYRQAAGRGLQLLFYSVGIGQISSEVPQNLSASRPQDRQFILSSKKLLLSDSGFYLCAWSVGGGSGYTFGSGTRLTVV.